The next 8 T cell receptor beta chains were all read from a single sample in a study of blood T cell repertoires in COVID-19. Measured with immunoSEQ multiplex PCR; TCRdb has only the in-frame clones, and not every one. The table records about 220,000 clones, over 65% of them present only once. Sequences were obtained from PBMCs or T cells enriched from blood (not recorded which). The receptors here all came from an older woman who had recovered from COVID-19.

J is TRBJ2-5 and V is TRBV11-2, with TRBD2 identical over 8 bases. The CDR3 has 17 amino acids. Germline V gene sequence: CDR1 SGHAT, CDR2 FQNNGV. V trimming: 4 bases; J trimming: 2 bases; junction bases outside the gene matches: 12. CDR3 amino acids: CASSSRDSGVLQETQYF. The CDR3 DNA reads TGTGCCAGCAGCTCCCGAGATAGCGGGGTGCTGCAAGAGACCCAGTACTTC.

V usage is TRBV12-3 or TRBV12-4 and J usage is TRBJ1-2; D unresolved. The CDR3 is 13 residues long. With 4 bases removed from V and 3 bases from J, the gap between germline ends came to 9 bases. This chain's CDR3 is CASSSQNYYGYTF. The DNA of the CDR3 is TGTGCCAGCAGTTCACAGAATTACTATGGCTACACCTTC.

The rearrangement links TRBV12-3 or TRBV12-4 to TRBJ1-1, with 7 bases identical to TRBD1. V lost 8 bases to trimming and J lost 1 base; unmatched junction nucleotides: 4. There are 13 residues in the CDR3. This chain's CDR3 is CASGRDRNTEAFF. The CDR3 DNA sequence: TGTGCCAGCGGCCGGGACAGGAACACTGAAGCTTTCTTT.

The rearrangement uses TRBV9 and TRBJ1-4; TRBD1 is a possible D gene (5 bases). V was shortened by 0 bases and J by 3 bases, with 15 bases between the two germline ends. The CDR3 is 17 amino acids. The V gene's germline CDR1 is SGDLS and CDR2 YYNGEE. The CDR3 region is CASSVGPGENSNEKLFF. DNA of the CDR3: TGTGCCAGCAGCGTAGGGCCGGGGGAAAACTCTAATGAAAAACTGTTTTTT.

This rearrangement joins TRBV5-1 to TRBJ1-4, with TRBD1 as a possible D gene (5 bases). Germline lookup yields CDR1 SGHRS and CDR2 YFSETQ. This CDR3 spans 15 amino acids. V gave up 0 bases and J gave up 0 bases, with 6 bases separating them. The CDR3: CASSLETATNEKLFF. Written as DNA, the CDR3 is TGCGCCAGCAGCTTGGAGACAGCAACTAATGAAAAACTGTTTTTT. Combining the CDR3 with reference TRBV5-1 and TRBJ1-4 gives the whole variable domain KAGVTQTPRYLIKTRGQQVTLSCSPISGHRSVSWYQQTPGQGLQFLFEYFSETQRNKGNFPGRFSGRQFSNSRSEMNVSTLELGDSALYLCASSLETATNEKLFFGSGTQLSVL.

The V and J genes are TRBV6-5 and TRBJ2-7; TRBD2 agrees at 8 bases. The CDR3 has 15 residues. CDR1 is MNHEY, CDR2 SVGAGI, per germline. After removal of 6 bases from V and 2 bases from J, the junction contained 9 bases not matched to a gene. CDR3 region: CASSAPTSATYEQYF. CDR3 nucleotide sequence: TGTGCCAGCAGCGCACCGACTAGCGCAACCTACGAGCAGTACTTC.

V gene TRBV6-2 or TRBV6-3 combines with J gene TRBJ2-7, with 10 bases aligning to TRBD1. Trimming at V came to 2 bases and at J to 4 bases, leaving 8 bases not matched to a gene. The CDR3 has 16 amino acids. The germline gives CDR1 MNHEY, CDR2 SVGEGT. The DNA for the CDR3 is TGTGCCAGCAGTTACGAGGAGGACAGGGGGGGATACGAGCAGTACTTC. Amino acids: CASSYEEDRGGYEQYF.

In this sample, this clone turned up once. J is TRBJ2-1 and V is TRBV6-4; 9 bases agree with TRBD1. Germline V gene data show CDR1 as MRHNA and CDR2 as SNTAGT. V was pared by 5 bases and J by 4 bases, with 9 bases of the junction left unmatched. This CDR3 has 16 residues. The CDR3: CASSTTGGNYYNEQFF. The CDR3 coding sequence is TGTGCCAGCAGTACGACAGGGGGTAATTATTACAATGAGCAGTTCTTC.